The entry below gives a single TCR beta chain sequence along with its context. The CDR3 covers 16 residues. CDR1 and CDR2 (germline): GTSNPN, SVGIG (reference sequence). Germline trimming cut 4 bases from V and 3 bases from J; bases unmatched to any gene: 10. The sample belongs to a study of blood T cell repertoires in COVID-19. In the study's own analysis: How many nucleated cells were present was estimated from reference gene primer amplification. The repertoire was sequenced with immunoSEQ multiplex PCR; TCRdb's copy has only in-frame clones and lacks some. Clone size and the V and J calls come from that table; the DNA yielded D and trimming. The sample lists approximately 160,000 clones; around four fifths were seen once.

The TCR comes from a woman of 80 years or more with acute or convalescent COVID-19. The sample was peripheral blood. V and J are TRBV30 and TRBJ1-2; TRBD1 aligns across 11 bases. CDR3 loop: CAWTRPGTGGDYGYTF. CDR3 nucleotides: TGTGCCTGGACTCGCCCCGGGACAGGGGGGGACTATGGCTACACCTTC.